This T cell receptor beta chain originates from a study of early T cells in non-severe SARS-CoV-2 infection. Study at large: Bulk RNA from unsorted whole blood was sequenced; chains were unpaired. Overall study findings and caveats: Matching results from VDJdb favored anti-spike CD8 responses, leaving private and CD4 specificities undetected.

Researchers attached unique molecular identifiers to individual cDNA molecules. TCRdb re-analysed the 5' RACE reads in MiXCR, keeping a single row per CDR3 protein. The table has over 30,000 distinct CDR3 sequences, roughly 8% seen once. The CDR3 is 13 amino acids. The V end lost 2 bases, the J end lost 0 bases, and 5 bases lay between the germline ends. CDR1 and CDR2 (germline): LGHNA, YNFKEQ. A word on this clonotype: Antigen: not known.

This sequence joins TRBV4-2 and TRBJ2-7; D gene ambiguous. Source: whole blood, taken at baseline. The receptor's source is an adult who was a healthcare worker with PCR-confirmed SARS-CoV-2 infection or an uninfected control (not recorded which). The CDR3: CASSQTGSYEQYF. The DNA for the CDR3 is TGTGCCAGCAGCCAAACCGGCTCCTACGAGCAGTACTTC.